This is a list of T cell receptor beta chains from one sample in a study of T-cell memory formation after mild COVID-19. One entry per CDR3 protein results from TCRdb running MiXCR on the 5' RACE reads. The data contain roughly 110,000 distinct CDR3 sequences, about an eighth of them singletons. Source material: PBMCs or a T cell subset sorted from them (not recorded which). The receptors shown here come from a man between 18 and 29 years old who had mild COVID-19 (a few samples of this study predate the infection). Cell type and time point are not known. The CDR3 runs from the conserved cysteine through the conserved F or W. D genes are given only for firm matches. Size is stated for part of the rows, as once, few or many counts, or as a class when the clone is expanded.

V gene	clone size	J gene	D gene	CDR3 protein	CDR3 DNA
TRBV4-3	.	TRBJ2-2	.	CASSQEWGPGTGELFF	TGCGCCAGCAGCCAAGAATGGGGGCCCGGAACCGGGGAGCTGTTTTTT
TRBV27	.	TRBJ1-1	.	CASSSPWGTEAFF	TGTGCCAGCAGCTCGCCCTGGGGCACTGAAGCTTTCTTT
TRBV4-2	many	TRBJ2-5	.	CASSQDGGVGETQYF	TGTGCCAGCAGCCAAGACGGCGGGGTGGGAGAGACCCAGTACTTC
TRBV7-3	many	TRBJ1-1	.	CASSPWGSGTEAFF	TGTGCCAGCAGCCCTTGGGGATCAGGGACTGAAGCTTTCTTT
TRBV6-2/TRBV6-3	many	TRBJ2-1	TRBD2	CASSYEVAGANEQFF	TGTGCCAGCAGTTACGAGGTAGCGGGGGCAAATGAGCAGTTCTTC
TRBV4-3	many	TRBJ2-2	.	CASSQVSTNTGELFF	TGCGCCAGCAGCCAGGTGTCCACGAACACCGGGGAGCTGTTTTTT
TRBV12-3/TRBV12-4	few	TRBJ1-1	.	CASSWGFTSTEAFF	TGTGCCAGCAGTTGGGGTTTTACGAGCACTGAAGCTTTCTTT
TRBV6-5	few	TRBJ2-3	.	CASSLAKPYTDTQYF	TGTGCCAGCAGTCTAGCGAAACCCTACACAGATACGCAGTATTTT
TRBV3-1	.	TRBJ1-1	.	CASSQATLGETEAFF	TGTGCCAGCAGCCAAGCGACCCTAGGGGAAACTGAAGCTTTCTTT
TRBV4-3	few	TRBJ1-1	.	CASSQDGGGVTEAFF	TGCGCCAGCAGCCAAGATGGAGGAGGTGTCACTGAAGCTTTCTTT
TRBV5-1	few	TRBJ1-2	.	CASSLVADSGDGYTF	TGCGCCAGCAGCTTGGTCGCAGACAGTGGGGATGGCTACACCTTC
TRBV12-3/TRBV12-4	many	TRBJ2-3	.	CASSFERENTQYF	TGTGCCAGCAGTTTTGAGCGAGAGAATACGCAGTATTTT
TRBV15	.	TRBJ2-1	.	CATGSSYNEQFF	TGTGCCACGGGGAGCTCCTACAATGAGCAGTTCTTC
TRBV7-9	few	TRBJ2-7	TRBD2	CASSFSGTSAPEQYF	TGTGCCAGCAGCTTTAGTGGGACTAGCGCGCCCGAGCAGTACTTC
TRBV11-2	.	TRBJ2-4	TRBD2	CASSSPAGTSGGIAKNIQYF	TGTGCCAGCAGCTCGCCAGCCGGGACTAGCGGGGGGATAGCCAAAAACATTCAGTACTTC
TRBV7-6	.	TRBJ2-1	.	CASSLGPYNEQFF	TGTGCCAGCAGCTTAGGACCCTACAATGAGCAGTTCTTC
TRBV7-2	.	TRBJ2-1	TRBD2	CASSAWTSGGGYEQFF	TGTGCCAGCAGCGCCTGGACTAGCGGGGGCGGATATGAGCAGTTCTTC
TRBV4-3	many	TRBJ1-6	.	CASSQGRQGNSPLHF	TGCGCCAGCAGCCAAGGGCGCCAGGGTAATTCACCCCTCCACTTT
TRBV6-4	many	TRBJ2-1	TRBD2	CASSATSGGAGNEQFF	TGTGCCAGCAGTGCTACTAGCGGGGGGGCAGGGAATGAGCAGTTCTTC
TRBV11-2	once	TRBJ2-6	.	CASSLGWGKSNVLTF	TGTGCCAGCAGCTTAGGGTGGGGGAAAAGCAACGTCCTGACTTTC
TRBV4-1	.	TRBJ2-3	.	CASSQDERITDTQYF	TGCGCCAGCAGCCAAGATGAGAGGATCACAGATACGCAGTATTTT
TRBV6-5	few	TRBJ1-6	.	CASSYEGYSPLHF	TGTGCCAGCAGTTACGAGGGTTATTCACCCCTCCACTTT